This T cell receptor beta chain originates from a study of blood T cell repertoires in COVID-19. Looking at the study overall: Italy, Spain and the United States were the sources of the convalescent and acute COVID-19 samples. Sources were T cells, B-cell-depleted T cells, or PBMCs; the material itself was cDNA or gDNA.

Original methodology: Reference gene primers were amplified, and this amplification served to estimate nucleated cell counts. Profiling relied on immunoSEQ multiplex PCR, and the TCRdb table lists in-frame clones only, not all of them. The V and J calls and clone size come from that table; D and trimming were worked out from the DNA. The sample lists 200,000 to 250,000 clones; 85% were seen once. This CDR3 has 13 amino acids. The ends were cut back, 1 base at V and 5 bases at J, with 8 bases in the middle. Germline loops: CDR1 MGHRA, CDR2 YSYEKL. On this clone: The same CDR3 is also encoded by other DNA sequences in this sample.

The gene calls are TRBV4-1 and TRBJ2-5; D gene uncertain. Specimen: peripheral blood. The receptor was isolated from a woman aged 55-70 years with active or convalescent COVID-19. Here the CDR3 DNA reads TGCGCCAGCAGCCAAGTTCCCGGGGAGACCCAGTACTTC. Amino acids: CASSQVPGETQYF.